A single sample is the source of the 4 T cell receptor beta chains below, sequenced in a study of beta chain features in type 1 diabetes. Overall study findings and caveats: Across all four CD4+ subsets, people with type 1 diabetes showed modestly shorter TCRB CDR3s.

Of the isolated RNA, all was reverse transcribed, and so the sequenced material was expressed TCRB transcripts. Only in-frame clones appear in the TCRdb table, and some are missing; sequencing was by immunoSEQ multiplex PCR. Found here are some 44,000 clones, 65% to 70% of them singletons; the top ten hold roughly 2.2%. The antigens these receptors bind are not known. Source material: Tregs from blood. The receptor set was obtained from a woman younger than 30 with type 1 diabetes.

V and J are TRBV5-1 and TRBJ1-2, with TRBD1 identical over 10 bases. Per the germline V gene, CDR1 is SGHRS and CDR2 is YFSETQ. The ends lost 5 bases at V and 6 bases at J; junction bases unmatched: 7. The CDR3 consists of 14 residues. In nucleotides, the CDR3 is TGCGCCAGCAGGACAGGGGGCGTCGACGATGGCTACACCTTC. Protein product: CASRTGGVDDGYTF.

The chain joins TRBV27 to TRBJ1-5, with 12 positions matching TRBD1. Losses at the gene ends were 5 bases for V and 8 bases for J; bases not matched to a gene: 13. The CDR3 spans 17 residues. Germline values: CDR1 MNHEY, CDR2 SMNVEV (reference sequence). In DNA form, the CDR3 reads TGTGCCAGCAGTCTACAGGGAGGGACAGGGGGCCTTAAGCCCCAGCATTTT. Its translation: CASSLQGGTGGLKPQHF.

This clone was observed a single time. The chain combines TRBV2 with TRBJ2-7; no reliable D call. V gave up 7 bases and J gave up 0 bases, with 7 bases separating them. This CDR3 spans 12 amino acids. In germline, CDR1 is SNHLY, CDR2 FYNNEI. In nucleotides, the CDR3 is TGTGCCAGCAAAGAGAGCTCCTACGAGCAGTACTTC. It specifies CASKESSYEQYF.

V gene TRBV27 combines with J gene TRBJ2-2; a possible D gene is TRBD1 (6 bases). With 11 bases removed from V and 6 bases from J, the gap between germline ends came to 19 bases. Germline CDR1 is MNHEY and CDR2 is SMNVEV (reference sequence). This CDR3 spans 14 amino acids. DNA of the CDR3: TGTGCCTGCGGAAGGGCAGGGGAGCCCGGGGAGCTGTTTTTT. It is translated as CACGRAGEPGELFF.